This entry lists 30 T cell receptor beta chains sequenced from one sample in a study of CD8+CD57+ T cells in acquired aplastic anemia. Researchers used genomic DNA as the template to profile TCR beta VDJ and CDR3. A single record per CDR3 protein comes from TCRdb applying MiXCR to the reads. Here the sample spans some 130,000 distinct CDR3 sequences, less than 45% being singletons. Sequenced sample: sorted CD4+, CD8+, or CD8+CD57+ T cells (not recorded which) from PBMCs. The receptors derive from a human donor in good health, serving as a control.

In regard to this clonotype: At one end, the junction sequence differs from germline, possibly due to a read error. The genes are TRBV20-1 and TRBJ1-5; perhaps TRBD1 as D (6 bases). The CDR3 consists of 14 residues. The germline gives CDR1 DFQATT, CDR2 SNEGSKA (reference sequence). The chain's CDR3 is CSAPGGGLDQLQHF. The CDR3 region has the DNA TGCAGTGCCCCCGGGGGGGGGCTCGATCAGCTCCAGCATTTT.

The table lists this clonotype with a count of one. This may be a read error, as it is one base from a much larger clone. V is TRBV20-1 and J is TRBJ1-3; no clear D gene. V shed 2 bases and J shed 10 bases, with 15 bases lying between them. CDR3 length: 13 residues. CDR1 and CDR2 from the germline V gene are DFQATT and SNEGSKA (reference sequence). CDR3 in amino acids: CSARLLEAPTIYF. The CDR3 DNA follows: TGCAGTGCTAGATTATTAGAAGCACCAACCATATATTTT.

In the case of this clonotype: Since a much larger clone is just one base distant, this may be a read error. The CDR3 does not close with the conserved phenylalanine or tryptophan, likely indicating a read error. The chain is built from TRBV28 and TRBJ2-7; 10 bases match TRBD1. With V trimmed by 11 bases and J by 3 bases, 10 bases remained unmatched. This CDR3 has 14 residues. From germline, CDR1 is MDHEN and CDR2 SYDVKM. The CDR3 DNA sequence: TGTGCCGTCCGTGAGGACAGGGGGAACTACGAGCAGTACCTC. Its translation: CAVREDRGNYEQYL.

This clonotype was seen many times. This rearrangement joins TRBV30 to TRBJ2-1; 11 nucleotides align to TRBD2. The CDR3 spans 15 residues. Germline V gene lookup returns CDR1 GTSNPN and CDR2 SVGIG (reference sequence). Germline trimming cut 3 bases from V and 7 bases from J; bases unmatched to any gene: 8. The CDR3 is CAWRIAGGPSNEQFF. CDR3 nucleotide sequence: TGTGCCTGGAGGATAGCGGGAGGGCCGAGTAATGAGCAGTTCTTC.

The chain uses TRBV24-1 and TRBJ1-1; D is unresolved. Germline assignment: CDR1 KGHDR and CDR2 SFDVKD. The CDR3 extends over 13 amino acids. The V and J ends lost 9 bases and 0 bases respectively, with 10 bases between them. The CDR3 is CATCAAVNTEAFF. The CDR3 DNA is TGTGCCACCTGCGCGGCCGTGAACACTGAAGCTTTCTTT.

This clonotype was recorded a few times. This chain connects TRBV24-1 to TRBJ2-3; D is unclear. Trimming removed 4 bases at V and 1 base at J, with 8 bases between. The germline V gene has CDR1 KGHDR and CDR2 SFDVKD. The CDR3 loop spans 14 amino acids. The CDR3 DNA reads as TGTGCCACCAGTGAATACGGACGCACAGATACGCAGTATTTT. Encoded protein: CATSEYGRTDTQYF.

V and J are TRBV19 and TRBJ1-2; 9 bases line up with TRBD1. Germline V gives CDR1 LNHDA, CDR2 SQIVND (reference sequence). The CDR3 totals 15 residues. Germline trimming cut 5 bases from V and 4 bases from J; bases unmatched to any gene: 8. CDR3 residues: CASSSWDREIYGYTF. CDR3 nucleotides: TGTGCCAGTAGTTCATGGGACAGGGAGATCTATGGCTACACCTTC.

There are many counts of this clonotype. The V and J genes are TRBV7-2 and TRBJ1-5; D not certain. This CDR3 region has 14 residues. Germline assignment: CDR1 SGHTA and CDR2 FQGNSA. V lost 1 base to trimming and J lost 7 bases, with 11 bases between them. DNA for the CDR3: TGTGCCAGCAGCTTAGTGGGATACCAACAGCCCCAGCATTTT. It encodes CASSLVGYQQPQHF.

The chain recombines TRBV19 with TRBJ1-5; unclear D gene. Per the germline V gene, CDR1 is LNHDA and CDR2 is SQIVND (reference sequence). Trimming shortened V by 9 bases and J by 3 bases, and 12 bases separated the two germline ends. The CDR3 runs 13 residues. DNA of the CDR3: TGTGCCAGCTTACCTCGTCTCAATCAGCCCCAGCATTTT. It is translated as CASLPRLNQPQHF.

The chain recombines TRBV5-1 with TRBJ1-2; D remains unclear. Germline values: CDR1 SGHRS, CDR2 YFSETQ. The V end lost 5 bases, the J end lost 2 bases, and 7 bases lay between the germline ends. The CDR3 runs 12 residues. The CDR3 is CASRVQNYGYTF. DNA of the CDR3: TGCGCCAGCAGAGTGCAGAACTATGGCTACACCTTC.

A word on this clonotype: A read error may be the cause here, since a much bigger clone is one base away. The chain links TRBV11-3 to TRBJ2-7; D uncertain. Germline V gene data show CDR1 as SGHNT and CDR2 as YENEEA. The length of the CDR3 is 14 residues. DNA of the CDR3: TGTCCCAGCAGCTTAGGTCGCGGTTACGGCGAGCAGTACTTC. It yields the protein CPSSLGRGYGEQYF.

Worth noting for this clonotype: One end of the junction does not line up with germline, which may come from a read error. V usage is TRBV24-1 and J usage is TRBJ2-1, with TRBD2 identical over 7 bases. The CDR3 totals 15 residues. Germline CDR1 KGHDR, CDR2 SFDVKD. In DNA, the CDR3 is TGTGCCACCAGCGATTTGGGAGGGCCCTACAATGGGCAGTTCTTC. Translating it yields CATSDLGGPYNGQFF.

This clonotype has just a few counts. CDR3 in amino acids: CAWSVRRAYGTGPNEQFF. The DNA for the CDR3 is TGTGCCTGGAGTGTAAGGAGGGCCTACGGGACAGGGCCCAATGAGCAGTTCTTC. V usage is TRBV30 and J usage is TRBJ2-1, with TRBD1 matching 9 bases. The CDR3 has 18 residues. Germline-derived CDR1 and CDR2 are GTSNPN and SVGIG (reference sequence). J gave up 6 bases and V 0 bases, and 15 bases lay outside the gene matches. Together with reference TRBV30 and TRBJ2-1, the CDR3 gives the full variable domain: SQTIHQWPATLVQPVGSPLSLECTVEGTSNPNLYWYRQAAGRGLQLLFYSVGIGQISSEVPQNLSASRPQDRQFILSSKKLLLSDSGFYLCAWSVRRAYGTGPNEQFFGPGTRLTVL.

Remarks on this clonotype: Here the CDR3 omits its conserved ending phenylalanine or tryptophan, so a read error is the likely source. The chain recombines TRBV6-1 with TRBJ2-7, with D possibly being TRBD2 (5 bases). This CDR3 contains 15 residues. Germline CDR1 reads MNHNS; CDR2 reads SASEGT. CDR3 sequence: CASTDPPGSIYGQYL. Written as DNA, the CDR3 is TGTGCCAGCACCGACCCGCCGGGATCCATCTACGGGCAGTACCTC.

There are many counts of this clonotype. The chain is built from TRBV20-1 and TRBJ2-5; 10 bases match TRBD2. Unmatched junction bases numbered 8, after V lost 5 bases and J lost 5 bases. Germline CDR1 and CDR2: DFQATT and SNEGSKA (reference sequence). The CDR3 has 14 amino acids. The CDR3: CSASQRGGRETQYF. The CDR3 coding sequence is TGCAGTGCTTCCCAGCGGGGGGGCCGCGAGACCCAGTACTTC.

The chain employs TRBV7-3 and TRBJ2-3; TRBD2 aligns across 8 bases. CDR1 SGHTA and CDR2 FQGTGA come from the germline V gene. The ends lost 1 base at V and 1 base at J; junction bases unmatched: 4. The CDR3 has 16 amino acids. The CDR3 sequence is CASSLSSGKGTDTQYF. In DNA, the CDR3 is TGTGCCAGCAGCTTAAGTAGCGGGAAGGGCACAGATACGCAGTATTTT.

The V gene is TRBV7-9, the J gene TRBJ1-5; D possibly corresponds to TRBD1 (6 bases). Germline CDR1 is SEHNR and CDR2 is FQNEAQ (reference sequence). CDR3 size: 13 residues. The V end was cut by 8 bases, the J end by 6 bases, with 14 bases between. The CDR3 protein is CASSPGQLQPQHF. The CDR3 DNA reads as TGTGCCAGCTCACCCGGACAGCTTCAGCCCCAGCATTTT. Complete variable domain (other parts from reference TRBV7-9 and TRBJ1-5): DTGVSQNPRHKITKRGQNVTFRCDPISEHNRLYWYRQTLGQGPEFLTYFQNEAQLEKSRLLSDRFSAERPKGSFSTLEIQRTEQGDSAMYLCASSPGQLQPQHFGDGTRLSIL.

This clonotype has a handful of counts. This chain uses TRBV29-1 with TRBJ2-1; no clear D. The germline gives CDR1 SQVTM, CDR2 ANQGSEA. V dropped 5 bases and J dropped 3 bases, with 17 bases sitting between them. The CDR3 is 15 residues long. The CDR3 region is CSVSDVYSNYNEQFF. CDR3 DNA sequence: TGCAGCGTTTCTGATGTCTATAGCAACTACAATGAGCAGTTCTTC.

This clonotype was recorded at least ten times. J is TRBJ2-7 and V is TRBV12-3 or TRBV12-4; 7 bases agree with TRBD1. The length of the CDR3 is 15 residues. The J segment lost 3 bases and the V segment lost 4 bases, leaving 9 bases of the junction unmatched. For the CDR3, the DNA is TGTGCCAGCAGTTGGGACAGTCCAAGACTCTACGAGCAGTACTTC. It yields the protein CASSWDSPRLYEQYF.

Remarks on this clonotype: With a much larger clone just one base away, this may be a read error. This sequence joins TRBV5-4 and TRBJ2-7; 9 positions agree with TRBD2. The J call may be wrong; the DNA end is better matched by TRBJ2-1. CDR1 is SGHNT, CDR2 YYREEE, per germline (reference sequence). This CDR3 region has 17 residues. In DNA form, the CDR3 reads TGTGCCAGCAGCTTTGGGCTAGCGGGACCGTCCTACGATGAGCAGTTCTTC. It encodes CASSFGLAGPSYDEQFF.

This chain links TRBV2 with TRBJ2-5, with D maybe TRBD1 (6 bases). The ends were cut back, 8 bases at V and 2 bases at J, with 6 bases in the middle. The CDR3 loop spans 11 amino acids. Germline CDR1 and CDR2: SNHLY and FYNNEI. CDR3 protein: CASGTQETQYF. The CDR3 nucleotides are TGTGCCAGCGGGACACAAGAGACCCAGTACTTC.

The J gene is TRBJ2-1, the V gene TRBV9; 8 bases are a match to TRBD2. CDR3 size: 15 residues. Germline CDR1 and CDR2: SGDLS and YYNGEE. V lost 2 bases and J lost 7; bases outside the gene matches: 8. In nucleotides, the CDR3 is TGTGCCAGCAGCGTGGGAGCGGGAGAGGGTAATGAGCAGTTCTTC. It encodes CASSVGAGEGNEQFF.

The chain joins TRBV10-3 to TRBJ2-1; no firm D call. Germline V gene lookup returns CDR1 ENHRY and CDR2 SYGVKD. The CDR3 runs 8 residues. Trimming pared 10 bases from V and 15 bases from J, leaving 10 bases between. CDR3: CATPLRFF. DNA of the CDR3: TGTGCCACCCCACTTAGGTTCTTC.

A few counts support this clonotype. A read error may be the cause here, since a much bigger clone is one base away. This chain joins TRBV2 and TRBJ1-1; D might be TRBD1 (5 bases). Germline CDR1 reads SNHLY; CDR2 reads FYNNEI. The CDR3 loop spans 13 amino acids. CDR3 coding DNA: TGTGCCAGCAGTGAGGGGGTGGACACTGAAGCTTCCTTT. Its protein product is CASSEGVDTEASF.

Remarks on this clonotype: A much more abundant neighbour one base away suggests this may be a read error. The chain joins TRBV11-2 to TRBJ1-5, with 11 nucleotides matching TRBD1. The CDR3 contains 15 residues. Per the germline V gene, CDR1 is SGHAT and CDR2 is FQNNGV. The CDR3 here is CAGSLGDRGNQPQHF. Written as DNA, the CDR3 is TGTGCCGGCAGCTTAGGGGACAGGGGGAATCAGCCCCAGCATTTT.

Notes on this clonotype: Being one base from a much bigger clone, this may be a read error. The conserved final phenylalanine or tryptophan is absent from the CDR3, which likely points to a read error. V usage is TRBV12-3 or TRBV12-4 and J usage is TRBJ1-1; weak D call: TRBD1 (5 bases). The germline V and J ends were trimmed by 6 bases and 4 bases, with 18 bases remaining between them. This CDR3 spans 15 amino acids. CDR3 in amino acids: CASRTTTGGSTEAFL. The CDR3 DNA sequence: TGTGCCAGCAGAACAACCACCGGGGGGAGCACTGAAGCTTTCCTT.

With regard to this clonotype: A much larger clone differs from this one at a single base, so this may be a read error. The chain couples TRBV6-1 to TRBJ2-7; no clear D gene. Germline assignment: CDR1 MNHNS and CDR2 SASEGT. The germline V and J ends were trimmed by 10 bases and 5 bases, with 12 bases remaining between them. This CDR3 is 11 amino acids long. The CDR3 DNA reads as TGTGCCACCTCCCCTCGACACGAGCAGTACTTC. It specifies CATSPRHEQYF.

This rearrangement joins TRBV7-8 to TRBJ2-7, with 8 nucleotides matching TRBD1. Germline-derived CDR1 and CDR2 are SGHVS and FQNEAQ. J lost 5 bases, V lost 1 base, and 4 bases had no gene match. This CDR3 comprises 14 residues. CDR3 DNA: TGTGCCAGCAGCTTAGTACCAGGGGGCGACGAGCAGTACTTC. Its translation: CASSLVPGGDEQYF.

This clonotype came up a few times. The rearrangement joins TRBV25-1 to TRBJ1-6, with D maybe TRBD1 (5 bases). The CDR3 runs 13 residues. V lost 6 bases to trimming and J lost 9 bases, with 12 bases between them. Germline CDR1 MGHDK, CDR2 SYGVNS. This chain's CDR3 is CASSRAPTSPLHF. The CDR3 DNA reads as TGTGCCAGCAGCAGGGCCCCAACTTCACCCCTCCACTTT.

This clonotype was recorded many times. The V call is TRBV12-3 or TRBV12-4, the J call TRBJ2-7; D not certain. Trimming left V 5 bases short and J 5 bases short, with 10 bases between. The CDR3 is made up of 12 amino acids. CDR3 DNA sequence: TGTGCCAGCAGTCCCCTTTACCACGAGCAGTACTTC. This encodes CASSPLYHEQYF.